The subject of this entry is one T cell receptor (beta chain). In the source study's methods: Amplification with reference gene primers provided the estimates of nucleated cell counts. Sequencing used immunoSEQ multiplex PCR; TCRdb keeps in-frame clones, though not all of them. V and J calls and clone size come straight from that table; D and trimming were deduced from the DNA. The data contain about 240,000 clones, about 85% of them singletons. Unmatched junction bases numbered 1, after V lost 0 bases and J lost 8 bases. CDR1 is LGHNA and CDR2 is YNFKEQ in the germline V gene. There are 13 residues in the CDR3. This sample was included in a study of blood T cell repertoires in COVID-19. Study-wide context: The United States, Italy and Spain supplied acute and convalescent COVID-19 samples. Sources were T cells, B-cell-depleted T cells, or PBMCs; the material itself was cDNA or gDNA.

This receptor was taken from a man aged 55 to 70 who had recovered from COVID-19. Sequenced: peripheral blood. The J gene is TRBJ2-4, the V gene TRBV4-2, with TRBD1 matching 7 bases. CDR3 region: CASSQETGDIQYF. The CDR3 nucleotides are TGTGCCAGCAGCCAAGAAACAGGGGACATTCAGTACTTC.